Listed below are T cell receptor beta chains from one sample, sequenced in a study of neurological immune-mediated disorders. TCRdb reanalysed the 5' RACE reads using MiXCR and keeps one entry per CDR3 protein. The sample has more than 70,000 distinct CDR3 sequences, roughly 10% seen once. Source material: PBMCs. The receptors here all came from a man aged 30 to 39 in good health. The CDR3 runs from the conserved cysteine through the conserved F or W. The D gene is left open where the match is weak. The size of a clone is reported for some rows only, either as once, few or many, or as a class for expanded clones.

j_call,d_call,v_call,clone_size,cdr3_nt,cdr3_aa
TRBJ2-7,.,TRBV2,many,TGTGCCAGCAGTGATCCAGGAGCCGCCTCCTACGAGCAGTACTTC,CASSDPGAASYEQYF
TRBJ1-5,TRBD1,TRBV24-1,many,TGTGCCACCAGTGTCTCCGGGACAGGGAGCAATCAGCCCCAGCATTTT,CATSVSGTGSNQPQHF
TRBJ2-5,.,TRBV28,.,TGTAACAGCAGTTTAACAGGTTTGGGAGTTGAGACCCAGTACTTC,CNSSLTGLGVETQYF
TRBJ1-5,TRBD1,TRBV12-3/TRBV12-4,many,TGTGCCAGCAGTGGGACAGCTAATCAGCCCCAGCATTTT,CASSGTANQPQHF
TRBJ1-3,TRBD1,TRBV4-2,many,TGTGCCAGCAGCCAAGAGGACAGGTCTGGAAACACCATATATTTT,CASSQEDRSGNTIYF
TRBJ1-5,.,TRBV7-2,many,TGTGCCAGCAGCTTAGGGAACAGGCTTAGCAATCAGCCCCAGCATTTT,CASSLGNRLSNQPQHF
TRBJ1-2,.,TRBV27,many,TGTGCCAGCAGTTTAGTCCCCAGGGGAGGCTATGGCTACACCTTC,CASSLVPRGGYGYTF
TRBJ2-5,.,TRBV20-1,few,TGCAGTGCTAATAGCGGAGGTCAAGAGACCCAGTACTTC,CSANSGGQETQYF
TRBJ2-2,.,TRBV15,many,TGTGCCACCAGCAGAGTAACACAACTAGGGGAGCTGTTTTTT,CATSRVTQLGELFF
TRBJ1-2,TRBD1,TRBV28,many,TGTGCCAGCAGTTCCGCACATTCCAGACAGGGGGCTCAGGGCTACACCTTC,CASSSAHSRQGAQGYTF
TRBJ2-5,.,TRBV29-1,many,TGCAGCGTCCATGCGGGTGGAGAGGAGACCCAGTACTTC,CSVHAGGEETQYF
TRBJ2-2,.,TRBV20-1,many,TGCAGTGCTGGCGGGATCGGCACCGGGGAGCTGTTTTTT,CSAGGIGTGELFF
TRBJ1-1,.,TRBV28,many,TGTGCCAGCAGTTTACTTGCGGGGTCGGGGAACACTGAAGCTTTCTTT,CASSLLAGSGNTEAFF
TRBJ1-1,.,TRBV29-1,many,TGCAGCGTTGGTATCTCGGGGAACACTGAAGCTTTCTTT,CSVGISGNTEAFF
TRBJ1-1,.,TRBV12-5,many,TGTGCTAGTAGAAGGGGCGGTGACACTGAAGCTTTCTTT,CASRRGGDTEAFF
TRBJ2-4,.,TRBV6-1,few,TGTGCCAGCAGTGTAGCACGTACAGGGTATTCAGCCAAAAACATTCAGTACTTC,CASSVARTGYSAKNIQYF
TRBJ2-3,.,TRBV6-1,many,TGTGCCAGCAGTCTGGTTTCAACAGATACGCAGTATTTT,CASSLVSTDTQYF
TRBJ2-7,TRBD2,TRBV5-1,few,TGCGCCAGCGGCGGGGGAGGAACCTACGAGCAGTACTTC,CASGGGGTYEQYF
TRBJ2-5,.,TRBV15,many,TGTGCCACCAGCCCGAAAGGGGTAACCCAAGAGACCCAGTACTTC,CATSPKGVTQETQYF
TRBJ2-2,.,TRBV5-1,many,TGCGCCAGCAGCTTCACGGTGAACACCGGGGAGCTGTTTTTT,CASSFTVNTGELFF
TRBJ2-6,.,TRBV19,few,TGTGCCAGTAGTATCGGGGCAGGGCGAATGCGTGGGGCCAACGTCCTGACTTTC,CASSIGAGRMRGANVLTF